The 3 T cell receptor beta chains presented below share a single source sample, sequenced in a study of beta chain features in type 1 diabetes. Every isolated RNA sample was fully reverse transcribed, so sequencing captured expressed TCRB transcripts. Some clones are missing from TCRdb's copy, which holds only in-frame ones; the method was immunoSEQ multiplex PCR. The repertoire holds under 400,000 clones, with around 12% as singletons. Sequences were obtained from naive CD4+ T cells from blood. The receptors derive from a man between 18 and 35 years old in good health.

This clone was seen more than once but under ten times. The J gene is TRBJ2-3, the V gene TRBV11-2; 9 nucleotides align to TRBD1. In germline, CDR1 is SGHAT, CDR2 FQNNGV. V trimming: 1 base; J trimming: 8 bases; junction bases outside the gene matches: 7. This CDR3 spans 15 amino acids. CDR3 loop: CASSLGTGAAGTQYF. The CDR3 nucleotides read TGTGCCAGCAGCTTAGGGACAGGGGCGGCGGGTACGCAGTATTTT.

This chain uses TRBV11-1 with TRBJ1-1; TRBD1 aligns across 7 bases. CDR1 is SGHAT, CDR2 FQDESV, per germline (reference sequence). The CDR3 covers 14 residues. With 1 base clipped from V and 2 bases from J, the junction kept 1 base outside the gene matches. CDR3 loop: CASSLDRGNTEAFF. CDR3 nucleotides: TGTGCCAGCAGCTTAGACAGGGGTAACACTGAAGCTTTCTTT.

This rearrangement joins TRBV28 to TRBJ2-5; the match to TRBD2 covers 9 bases. V lost 2 bases and J lost 4; bases outside the gene matches: 2. The length of the CDR3 is 14 residues. Per the germline V gene, CDR1 is MDHEN and CDR2 is SYDVKM. The chain's CDR3 is CASSLVLAGETQYF. The CDR3 nucleotides are TGTGCCAGCAGTTTAGTACTAGCGGGAGAGACCCAGTACTTC.